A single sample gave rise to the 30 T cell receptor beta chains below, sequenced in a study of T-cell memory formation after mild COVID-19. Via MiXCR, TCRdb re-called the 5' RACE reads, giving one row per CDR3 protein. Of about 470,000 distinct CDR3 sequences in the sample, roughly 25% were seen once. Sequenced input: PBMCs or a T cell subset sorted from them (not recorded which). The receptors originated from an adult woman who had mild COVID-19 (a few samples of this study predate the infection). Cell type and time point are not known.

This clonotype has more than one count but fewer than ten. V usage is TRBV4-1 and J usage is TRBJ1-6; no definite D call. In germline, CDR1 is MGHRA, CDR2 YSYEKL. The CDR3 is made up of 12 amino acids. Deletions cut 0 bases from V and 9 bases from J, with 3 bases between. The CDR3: CASSQDLSPLHF. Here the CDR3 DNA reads TGCGCCAGCAGCCAAGATCTTTCACCCCTCCACTTT.

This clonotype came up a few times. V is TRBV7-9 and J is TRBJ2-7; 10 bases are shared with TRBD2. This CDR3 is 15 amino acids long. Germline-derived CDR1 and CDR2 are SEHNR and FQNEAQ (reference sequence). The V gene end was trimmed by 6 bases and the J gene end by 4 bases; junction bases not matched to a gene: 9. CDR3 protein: CASRAAASGSYEQYF. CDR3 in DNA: TGTGCCAGCAGAGCTGCGGCTAGCGGGAGTTACGAGCAGTACTTC.

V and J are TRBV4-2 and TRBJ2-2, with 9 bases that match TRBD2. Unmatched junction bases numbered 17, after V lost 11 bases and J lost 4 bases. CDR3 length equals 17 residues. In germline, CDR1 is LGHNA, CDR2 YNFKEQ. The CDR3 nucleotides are TGTGCCTCCTACCCGTTTGGGCGGGAGGGGGGCACCGGGGAGCTGTTTTTT. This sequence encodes CASYPFGREGGTGELFF.

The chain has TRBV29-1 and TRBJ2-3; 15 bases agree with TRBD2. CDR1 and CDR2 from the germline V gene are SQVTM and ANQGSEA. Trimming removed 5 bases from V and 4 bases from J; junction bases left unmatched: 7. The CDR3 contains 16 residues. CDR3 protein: CSVSPGLAGGSDTQYF. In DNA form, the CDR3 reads TGCAGCGTTTCTCCGGGACTAGCGGGAGGTTCAGATACGCAGTATTTT.

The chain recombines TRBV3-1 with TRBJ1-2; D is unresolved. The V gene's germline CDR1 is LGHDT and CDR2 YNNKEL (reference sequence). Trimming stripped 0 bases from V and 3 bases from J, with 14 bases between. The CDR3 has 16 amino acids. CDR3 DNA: TGTGCCAGCAGCCAAGAGATGGACCCTCTGCACTATGGCTACACCTTC. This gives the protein CASSQEMDPLHYGYTF.

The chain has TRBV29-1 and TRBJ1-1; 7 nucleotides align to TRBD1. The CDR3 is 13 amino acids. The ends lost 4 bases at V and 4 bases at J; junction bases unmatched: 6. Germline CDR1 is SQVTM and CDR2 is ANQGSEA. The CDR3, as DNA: TGCAGCGTTGGGGGACAGTGGAGCACTGAAGCTTTCTTT. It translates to CSVGGQWSTEAFF.

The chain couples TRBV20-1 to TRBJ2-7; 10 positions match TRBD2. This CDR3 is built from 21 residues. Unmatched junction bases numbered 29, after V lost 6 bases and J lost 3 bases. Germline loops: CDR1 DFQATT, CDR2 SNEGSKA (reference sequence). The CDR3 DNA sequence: TGCAGTGCCCTCATGACAAATTTAGCGGGGGGACTAAAATTACGTTTCTACGAGCAGTACTTC. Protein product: CSALMTNLAGGLKLRFYEQYF.

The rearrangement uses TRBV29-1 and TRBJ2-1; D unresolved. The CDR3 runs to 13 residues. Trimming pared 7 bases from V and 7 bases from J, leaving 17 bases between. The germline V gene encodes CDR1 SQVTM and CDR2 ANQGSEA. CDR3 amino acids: CSGRTTEWNEQFF. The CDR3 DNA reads TGCAGCGGGAGAACGACCGAATGGAATGAGCAGTTCTTC.

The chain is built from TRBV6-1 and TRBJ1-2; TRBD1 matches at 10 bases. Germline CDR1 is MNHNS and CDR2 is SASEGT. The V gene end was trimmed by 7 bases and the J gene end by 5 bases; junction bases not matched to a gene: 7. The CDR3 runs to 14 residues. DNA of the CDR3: TGTGCCAGCACCGGGGACAGGGGAGTATATGGCTACACCTTC. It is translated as CASTGDRGVYGYTF.

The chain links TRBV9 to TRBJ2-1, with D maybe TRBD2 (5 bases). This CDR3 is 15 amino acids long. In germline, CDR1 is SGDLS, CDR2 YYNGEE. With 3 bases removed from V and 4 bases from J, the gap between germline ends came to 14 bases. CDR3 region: CASSAGERPYNEQFF. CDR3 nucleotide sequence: TGTGCCAGCAGCGCCGGGGAGCGCCCATACAATGAGCAGTTCTTC. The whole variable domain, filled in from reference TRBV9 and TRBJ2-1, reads DSGVTQTPKHLITATGQRVTLRCSPRSGDLSVYWYQQSLDQGLQFLIQYYNGEERAKGNILERFSAQQFPDLHSELNLSSLELGDSALYFCASSAGERPYNEQFFGPGTRLTVL.

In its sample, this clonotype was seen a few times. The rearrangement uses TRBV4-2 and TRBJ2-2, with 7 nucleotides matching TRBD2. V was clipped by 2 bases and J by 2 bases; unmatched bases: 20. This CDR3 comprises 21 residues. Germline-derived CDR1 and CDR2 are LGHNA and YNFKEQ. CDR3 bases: TGTGCCAGCAGCCAACAGATGATCGGGGGAGGGGATCGGGGAAACACCGGGGAGCTGTTTTTT. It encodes CASSQQMIGGGDRGNTGELFF.

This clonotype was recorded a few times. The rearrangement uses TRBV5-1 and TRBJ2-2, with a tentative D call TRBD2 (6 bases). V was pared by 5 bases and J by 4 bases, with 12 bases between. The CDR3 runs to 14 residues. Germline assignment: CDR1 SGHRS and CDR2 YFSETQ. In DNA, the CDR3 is TGCGCCAGCAGATGGACGGGAGCCACCGGGGAGCTGTTTTTT. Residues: CASRWTGATGELFF.

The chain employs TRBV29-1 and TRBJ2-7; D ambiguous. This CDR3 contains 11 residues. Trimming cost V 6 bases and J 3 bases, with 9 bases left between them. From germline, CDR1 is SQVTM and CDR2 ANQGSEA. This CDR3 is CSVGTHYEQYF. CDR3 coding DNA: TGCAGCGTGGGAACCCACTACGAGCAGTACTTC.

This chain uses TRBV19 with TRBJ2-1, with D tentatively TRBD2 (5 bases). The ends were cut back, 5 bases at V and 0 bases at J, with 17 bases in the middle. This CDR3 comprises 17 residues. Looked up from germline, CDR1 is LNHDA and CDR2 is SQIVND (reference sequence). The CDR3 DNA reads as TGTGCCAGTAGTCCAACTGTCGGACTTAGCTCCTACAATGAGCAGTTCTTC. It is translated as CASSPTVGLSSYNEQFF.

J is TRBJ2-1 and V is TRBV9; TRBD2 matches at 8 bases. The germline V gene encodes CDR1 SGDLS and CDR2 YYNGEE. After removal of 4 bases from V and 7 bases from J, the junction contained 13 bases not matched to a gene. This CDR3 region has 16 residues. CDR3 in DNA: TGTGCCAGCAGCTCCTCCGGGGGGGCCGGGAGGAATGAGCAGTTCTTC. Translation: CASSSSGGAGRNEQFF.

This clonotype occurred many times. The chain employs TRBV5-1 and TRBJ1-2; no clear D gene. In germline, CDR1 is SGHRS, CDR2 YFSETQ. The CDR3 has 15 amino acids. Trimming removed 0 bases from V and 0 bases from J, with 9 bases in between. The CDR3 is CASSLDLRSNYGYTF. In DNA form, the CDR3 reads TGCGCCAGCAGCTTGGATCTACGTTCTAACTATGGCTACACCTTC.

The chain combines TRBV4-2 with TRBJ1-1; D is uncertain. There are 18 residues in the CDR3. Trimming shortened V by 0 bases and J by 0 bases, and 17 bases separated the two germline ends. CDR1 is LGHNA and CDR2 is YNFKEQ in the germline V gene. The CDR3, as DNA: TGTGCCAGCAGCCAAGAGGCTTCCCGGGCAGACCTGAACACTGAAGCTTTCTTT. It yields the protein CASSQEASRADLNTEAFF.

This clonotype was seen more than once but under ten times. CDR3 sequence reads: CSARDAPDQYF. In DNA, the CDR3 is TGCAGTGCTAGAGATGCCCCAGATCAGTACTTC. The V and J genes are TRBV20-1 and TRBJ2-4; D remains ambiguous. Germline V lookup: CDR1 DFQATT, CDR2 SNEGSKA (reference sequence). This CDR3 is 11 amino acids long. The V gene lost 0 bases and the J gene lost 12 bases, with 9 bases spanning the gap.

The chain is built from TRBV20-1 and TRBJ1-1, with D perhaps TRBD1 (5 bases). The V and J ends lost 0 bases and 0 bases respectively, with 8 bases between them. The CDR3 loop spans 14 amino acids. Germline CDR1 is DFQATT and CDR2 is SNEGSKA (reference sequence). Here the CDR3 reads CSARDGAVNTEAFF. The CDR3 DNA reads TGCAGTGCTAGAGATGGGGCGGTGAACACTGAAGCTTTCTTT.

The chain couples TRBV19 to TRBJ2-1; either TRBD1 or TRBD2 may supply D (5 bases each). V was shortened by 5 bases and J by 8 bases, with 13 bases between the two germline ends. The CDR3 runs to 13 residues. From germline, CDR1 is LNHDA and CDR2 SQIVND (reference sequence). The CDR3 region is CASSAGTSHEQFF. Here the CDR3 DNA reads TGTGCCAGTAGTGCCGGGACGAGCCATGAGCAGTTCTTC. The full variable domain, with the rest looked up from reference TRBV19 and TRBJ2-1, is DGGITQSPKYLFRKEGQNVTLSCEQNLNHDAMYWYRQDPGQGLRLIYYSQIVNDFQKGDIAEGYSVSREKKESFPLTVTSAQKNPTAFYLCASSAGTSHEQFFGPGTRLTVL.

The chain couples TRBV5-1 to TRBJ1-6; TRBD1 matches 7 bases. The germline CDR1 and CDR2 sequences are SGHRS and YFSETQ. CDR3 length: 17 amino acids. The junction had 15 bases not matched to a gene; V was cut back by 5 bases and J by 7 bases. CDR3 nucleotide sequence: TGCGCCAGCAGACCACGGACCGCACAGGGGTGGAATTCACCCCTCCACTTT. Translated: CASRPRTAQGWNSPLHF.

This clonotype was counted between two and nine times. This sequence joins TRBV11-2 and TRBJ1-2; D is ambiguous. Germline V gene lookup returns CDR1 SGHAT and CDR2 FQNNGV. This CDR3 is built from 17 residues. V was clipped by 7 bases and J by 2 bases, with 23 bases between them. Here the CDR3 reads CASTPEPGASRNYGYTF. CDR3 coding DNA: TGTGCCAGCACGCCCGAGCCGGGTGCGAGCCGCAACTATGGCTACACCTTC.

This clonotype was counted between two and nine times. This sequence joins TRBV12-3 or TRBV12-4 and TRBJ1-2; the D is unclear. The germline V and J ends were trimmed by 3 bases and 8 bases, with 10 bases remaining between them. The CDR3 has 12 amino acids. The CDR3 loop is CASSFYSGGYTF. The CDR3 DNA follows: TGTGCCAGCAGTTTTTACAGTGGAGGCTACACCTTC.

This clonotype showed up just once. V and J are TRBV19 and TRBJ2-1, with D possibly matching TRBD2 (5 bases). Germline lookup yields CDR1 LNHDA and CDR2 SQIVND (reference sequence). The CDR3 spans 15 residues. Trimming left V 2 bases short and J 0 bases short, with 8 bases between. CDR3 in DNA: TGTGCCAGTAGTATATTAGGGAGCTCCTACAATGAGCAGTTCTTC. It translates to CASSILGSSYNEQFF.

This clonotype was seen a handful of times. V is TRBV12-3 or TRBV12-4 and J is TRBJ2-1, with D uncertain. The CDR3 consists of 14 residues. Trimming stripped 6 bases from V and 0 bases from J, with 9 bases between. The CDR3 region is CASSRTSSYNEQFF. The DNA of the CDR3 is TGTGCCAGCAGCCGAACAAGCTCCTACAATGAGCAGTTCTTC.

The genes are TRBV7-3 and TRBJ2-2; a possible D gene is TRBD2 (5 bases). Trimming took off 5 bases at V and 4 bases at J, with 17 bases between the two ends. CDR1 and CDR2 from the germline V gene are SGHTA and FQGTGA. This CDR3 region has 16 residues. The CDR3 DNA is TGTGCCAGCAGCCGAACGCGACGAGGAGGCACCGGGGAGCTGTTTTTT. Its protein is CASSRTRRGGTGELFF.

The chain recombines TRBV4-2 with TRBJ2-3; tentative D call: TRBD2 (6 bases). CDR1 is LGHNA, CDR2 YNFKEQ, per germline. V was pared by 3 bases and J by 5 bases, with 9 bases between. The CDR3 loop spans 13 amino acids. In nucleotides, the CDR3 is TGTGCCAGCAGCCATCCGACTAGAGATACGCAGTATTTT. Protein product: CASSHPTRDTQYF.

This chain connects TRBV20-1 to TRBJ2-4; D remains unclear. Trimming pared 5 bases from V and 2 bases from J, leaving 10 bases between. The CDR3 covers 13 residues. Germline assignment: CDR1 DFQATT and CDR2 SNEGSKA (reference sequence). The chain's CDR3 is CSAPTETKNIQYF. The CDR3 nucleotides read TGCAGTGCTCCTACAGAGACCAAAAACATTCAGTACTTC.

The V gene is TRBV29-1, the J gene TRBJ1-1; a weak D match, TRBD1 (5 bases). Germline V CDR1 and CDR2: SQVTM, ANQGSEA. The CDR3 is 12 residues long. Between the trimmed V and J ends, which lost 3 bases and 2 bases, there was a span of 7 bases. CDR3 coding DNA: TGCAGCGTTGATGGGGGAAACACTGAAGCTTTCTTT. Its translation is CSVDGGNTEAFF.

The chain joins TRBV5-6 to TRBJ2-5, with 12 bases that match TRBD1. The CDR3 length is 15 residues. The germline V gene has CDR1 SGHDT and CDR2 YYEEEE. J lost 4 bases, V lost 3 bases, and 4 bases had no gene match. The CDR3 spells CASSWGTGGLETQYF. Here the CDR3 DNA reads TGTGCCAGCAGCTGGGGGACAGGGGGCTTAGAGACCCAGTACTTC. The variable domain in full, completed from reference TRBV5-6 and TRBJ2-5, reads DAGVTQSPTHLIKTRGQQVTLRCSPKSGHDTVSWYQQALGQGPQFIFQYYEEEERQRGNFPDRFSGHQFPNYSSELNVNALLLGDSALYLCASSWGTGGLETQYFGPGTRLLVL.